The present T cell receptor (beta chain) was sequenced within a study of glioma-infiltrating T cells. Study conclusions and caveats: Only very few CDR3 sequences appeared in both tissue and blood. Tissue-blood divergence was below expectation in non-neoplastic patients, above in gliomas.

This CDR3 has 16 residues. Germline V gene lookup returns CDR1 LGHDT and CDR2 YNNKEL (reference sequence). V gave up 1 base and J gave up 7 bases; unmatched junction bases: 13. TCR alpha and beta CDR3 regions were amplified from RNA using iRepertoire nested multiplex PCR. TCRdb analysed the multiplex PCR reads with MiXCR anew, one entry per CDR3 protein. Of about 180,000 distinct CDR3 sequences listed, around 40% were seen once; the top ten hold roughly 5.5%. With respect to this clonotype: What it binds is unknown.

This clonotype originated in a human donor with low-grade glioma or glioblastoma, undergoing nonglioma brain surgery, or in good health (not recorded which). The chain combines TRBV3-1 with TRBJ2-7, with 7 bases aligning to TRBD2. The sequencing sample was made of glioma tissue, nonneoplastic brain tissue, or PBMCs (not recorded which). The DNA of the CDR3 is TGTGCCAGCAGCCAAGGCGCCGGGAGGAGGTTTGGGGAGCAGTACTTC. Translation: CASSQGAGRRFGEQYF.